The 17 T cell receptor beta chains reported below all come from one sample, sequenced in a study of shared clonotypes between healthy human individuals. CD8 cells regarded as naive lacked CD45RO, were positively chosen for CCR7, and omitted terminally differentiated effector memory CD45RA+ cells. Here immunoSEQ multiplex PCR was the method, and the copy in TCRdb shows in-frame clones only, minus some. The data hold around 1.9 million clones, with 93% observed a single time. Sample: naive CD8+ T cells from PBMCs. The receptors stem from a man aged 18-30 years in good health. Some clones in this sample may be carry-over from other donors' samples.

The CDR3 DNA reads TGTGCCAGCAGCGCAGGTGCCCATACGCAGTATTTT. Its protein product is CASSAGAHTQYF. The V gene is TRBV28, the J gene TRBJ2-3; no clear D. The CDR3 runs to 12 residues. The V end was cut by 6 bases, the J end by 7 bases, with 11 bases between. Germline V gene sequence: CDR1 MDHEN, CDR2 SYDVKM.

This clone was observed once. CDR3 amino acids: CATSRDRGANVLTF. In DNA, the CDR3 is TGTGCCACCTCTCGGGACAGGGGGGCCAACGTCCTGACTTTC. The chain uses TRBV6-6 and TRBJ2-6; 8 bases fit TRBD1. Germline V gene sequence: CDR1 MNHNY, CDR2 SVGAGI (reference sequence). Trimming removed 10 bases from V and 4 bases from J; junction bases left unmatched: 6. The CDR3 spans 14 residues.

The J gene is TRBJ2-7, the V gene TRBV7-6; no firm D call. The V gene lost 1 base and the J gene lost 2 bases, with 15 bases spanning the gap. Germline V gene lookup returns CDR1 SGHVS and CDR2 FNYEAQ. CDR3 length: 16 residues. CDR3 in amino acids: CASSLGGGETPYEQYF. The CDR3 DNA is TGTGCCAGCAGCTTAGGGGGTGGGGAAACCCCCTACGAGCAGTACTTC. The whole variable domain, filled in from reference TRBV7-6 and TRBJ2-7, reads GAGVSQSPRYKVTKRGQDVALRCDPISGHVSLYWYRQALGQGPEFLTYFNYEAQQDKSGLPNDRFSAERPEGSISTLTIQRTEQRDSAMYRCASSLGGGETPYEQYFGPGTRLTVT.

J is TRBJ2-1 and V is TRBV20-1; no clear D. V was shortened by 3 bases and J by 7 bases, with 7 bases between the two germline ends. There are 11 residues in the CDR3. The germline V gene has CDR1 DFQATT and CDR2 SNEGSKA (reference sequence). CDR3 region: CSASWSNEQFF. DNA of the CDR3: TGCAGTGCTAGCTGGAGTAATGAGCAGTTCTTC.

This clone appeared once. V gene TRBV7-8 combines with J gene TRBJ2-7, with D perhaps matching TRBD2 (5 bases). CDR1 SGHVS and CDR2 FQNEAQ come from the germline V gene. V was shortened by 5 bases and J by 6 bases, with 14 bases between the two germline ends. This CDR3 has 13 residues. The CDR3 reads CASSPHLAPEQYF. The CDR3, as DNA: TGTGCCAGCAGCCCCCATCTAGCCCCCGAGCAGTACTTC.

As DNA, the CDR3 is TGTGCCAGCAGCCACAGAAAGGGCGGGACGCGTGAAAAACTGTTTTTT. Amino acid sequence: CASSHRKGGTREKLFF. The chain is built from TRBV14 and TRBJ1-4, with TRBD1 as a possible D gene (5 bases). The CDR3 spans 16 residues. The V gene lost 3 bases and the J gene lost 7 bases, with 18 bases spanning the gap. The V gene's germline CDR1 is SGHDN and CDR2 FVKESK.

CDR3 residues: CASSRWGNTGELFF. The DNA for the CDR3 is TGCGCCAGCAGCCGGTGGGGGAACACCGGGGAGCTGTTTTTT. The chain links TRBV4-3 to TRBJ2-2; D ambiguous. The V and J ends lost 4 bases and 1 base respectively, with 7 bases between them. The CDR3 is made up of 14 amino acids. The germline V gene encodes CDR1 LGHNA and CDR2 YSLEER.

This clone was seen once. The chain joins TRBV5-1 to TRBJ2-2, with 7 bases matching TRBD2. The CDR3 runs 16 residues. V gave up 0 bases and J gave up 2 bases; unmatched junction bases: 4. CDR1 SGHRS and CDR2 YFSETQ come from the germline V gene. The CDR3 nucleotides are TGCGCCAGCAGCTTGGGAACTAGCGCCAACACCGGGGAGCTGTTTTTT. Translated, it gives CASSLGTSANTGELFF.

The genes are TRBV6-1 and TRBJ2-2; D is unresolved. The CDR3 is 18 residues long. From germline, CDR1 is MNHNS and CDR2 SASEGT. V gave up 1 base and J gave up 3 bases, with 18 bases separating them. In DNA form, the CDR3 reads TGTGCCAGCAGTGAAGTCGTATATCCTTACCGGGACACCGGGGAGCTGTTTTTT. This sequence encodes CASSEVVYPYRDTGELFF.

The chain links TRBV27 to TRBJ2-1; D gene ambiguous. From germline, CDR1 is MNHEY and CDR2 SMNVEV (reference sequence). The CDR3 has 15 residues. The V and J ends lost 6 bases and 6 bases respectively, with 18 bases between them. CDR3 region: CASSMRTVTTNEQFF. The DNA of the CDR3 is TGTGCCAGCAGCATGAGGACCGTAACTACCAATGAGCAGTTCTTC.

The CDR3 nucleotides read TGTGCCAGCAGCTCAACCCACAGGGGGCCAGAGACCCAGTACTTC. Its translation: CASSSTHRGPETQYF. The chain links TRBV7-9 to TRBJ2-5; 9 bases are shared with TRBD1. Trimming at V came to 4 bases and at J to 4 bases, leaving 7 bases not matched to a gene. This CDR3 has 15 amino acids. Germline-derived CDR1 and CDR2 are SEHNR and FQNEAQ (reference sequence).

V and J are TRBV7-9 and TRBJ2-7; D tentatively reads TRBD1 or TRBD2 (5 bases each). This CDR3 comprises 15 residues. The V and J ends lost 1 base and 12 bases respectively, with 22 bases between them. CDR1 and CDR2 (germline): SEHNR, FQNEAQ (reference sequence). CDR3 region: CASSLDPSLGAEGYF. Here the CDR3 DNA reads TGTGCCAGCAGCTTAGACCCCTCCCTCGGGGCCGAGGGGTACTTC.

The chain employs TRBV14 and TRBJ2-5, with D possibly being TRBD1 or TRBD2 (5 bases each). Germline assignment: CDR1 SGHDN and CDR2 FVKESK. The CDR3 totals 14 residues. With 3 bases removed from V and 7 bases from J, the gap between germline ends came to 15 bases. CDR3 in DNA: TGTGCCAGCAGCCAGGGACCTCTACCGTGGACCCAGTACTTC. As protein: CASSQGPLPWTQYF.

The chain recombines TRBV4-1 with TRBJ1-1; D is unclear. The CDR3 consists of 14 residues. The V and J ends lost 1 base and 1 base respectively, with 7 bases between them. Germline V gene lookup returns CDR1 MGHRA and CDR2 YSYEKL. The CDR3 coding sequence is TGCGCCAGCAGCCAAGTTGGCAAGAACACTGAAGCTTTCTTT. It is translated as CASSQVGKNTEAFF.

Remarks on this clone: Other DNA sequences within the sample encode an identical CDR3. The CDR3 region has the DNA TGTGCCAGCAGCTTGGTTGGGAATTCACCCCTCCACTTT. Amino acids: CASSLVGNSPLHF. This chain joins TRBV5-6 and TRBJ1-6; no definite D call. The CDR3 totals 13 residues. V gave up 0 bases and J gave up 7 bases, with 5 bases separating them. Germline V gives CDR1 SGHDT, CDR2 YYEEEE. Filled out from reference TRBV5-6 and TRBJ1-6, the complete variable domain reads DAGVTQSPTHLIKTRGQQVTLRCSPKSGHDTVSWYQQALGQGPQFIFQYYEEEERQRGNFPDRFSGHQFPNYSSELNVNALLLGDSALYLCASSLVGNSPLHFGNGTRLTVT.

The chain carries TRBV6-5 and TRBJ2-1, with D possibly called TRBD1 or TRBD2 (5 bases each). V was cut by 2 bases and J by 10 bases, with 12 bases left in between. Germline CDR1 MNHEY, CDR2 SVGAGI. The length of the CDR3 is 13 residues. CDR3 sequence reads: CASSYPGTQEQFF. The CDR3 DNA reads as TGTGCCAGCAGTTACCCCGGGACCCAAGAGCAGTTCTTC.

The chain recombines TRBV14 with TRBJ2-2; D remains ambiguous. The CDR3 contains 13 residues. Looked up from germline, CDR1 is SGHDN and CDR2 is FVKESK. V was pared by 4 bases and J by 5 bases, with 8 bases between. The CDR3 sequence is CASSRWGTGELFF. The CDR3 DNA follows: TGTGCCAGCAGCCGATGGGGTACCGGGGAGCTGTTTTTT. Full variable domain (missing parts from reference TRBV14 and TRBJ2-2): EAGVTQFPSHSVIEKGQTVTLRCDPISGHDNLYWYRRVMGKEIKFLLHFVKESKQDESGMPNNRFLAERTGGTYSTLKVQPAELEDSGVYFCASSRWGTGELFFGEGSRLTVL.